The clone carrying this TCR beta chain was detected a few times. As yet, its antigen is unknown. Built from TCR beta cDNA, the libraries had unique molecular identifiers in them. Each CDR3 protein gets one entry after TCRdb re-called the PCR reads with MiXCR. The sample lists roughly 800,000 distinct CDR3 sequences, around 50% occurring once. The data were taken from a study of post-analysis software for immune sequencing data. Points from the study as a whole: Those with multiple sclerosis, the patient group, showed significantly lower normalized Chao1 diversity than controls. Elevated frequency relative to controls characterized about 5 TRBV segments in patients, TRBV5-6, TRBV5-1 and TRBV20-1 among them. Co-batched samples clustered tightly together by F measure.

Looked up from germline, CDR1 is MNHEY and CDR2 is SMNVEV (reference sequence). V was cut by 2 bases and J by 0 bases, with 16 bases left in between. CDR3 length equals 17 residues. This clonotype originated in a girl between 10 and 17 years old with multiple sclerosis. The genes are TRBV27 and TRBJ1-2, with D possibly being TRBD1 (5 bases). Sequencing was performed on blood. CDR3 residues: CASSLRNPTAPNYGYTF. The CDR3 DNA sequence: TGTGCCAGCAGTTTACGGAACCCGACAGCTCCTAACTATGGCTACACCTTC.